Presented here are 5 T cell receptor beta chains from one specimen sequenced in a study of cytomegalovirus exposure and HLA in healthy donors. The data were produced by immunoSEQ multiplex PCR, yet TCRdb's version contains in-frame clones alone and is incomplete. This table has 200,000 to 250,000 clones, around 90% appearing once. The material sequenced was PBMCs. These receptors originate from a woman under 30 in good health and CMV-seropositive.

The chain links TRBV10-3 to TRBJ1-5; 8 bases are shared with TRBD1. CDR1 and CDR2 from the germline V gene are ENHRY and SYGVKD. The CDR3 loop spans 15 amino acids. V trimming: 4 bases; J trimming: 3 bases; junction bases outside the gene matches: 5. The CDR3 DNA is TGTGCCATCAGTGTAGCGACAGGGGACAATCAGCCCCAGCATTTT. This encodes CAISVATGDNQPQHF.

This clone was counted a few times. V gene TRBV28 combines with J gene TRBJ1-5; tentatively, D is TRBD1 (5 bases). The CDR3 consists of 14 residues. Per germline, CDR1 MDHEN and CDR2 SYDVKM. V dropped 6 bases and J dropped 4 bases, with 13 bases sitting between them. CDR3 sequence reads: CASSPRGANQPQHF. DNA of the CDR3: TGTGCCAGCAGCCCACGCGGGGCTAATCAGCCCCAGCATTTT.

V usage is TRBV6-5 and J usage is TRBJ1-1; the D gene is possibly TRBD1 (5 bases). Germline-derived CDR1 and CDR2 are MNHEY and SVGAGI. There are 14 residues in the CDR3. Trimming pared 5 bases from V and 0 bases from J, leaving 10 bases between. Here the CDR3 DNA reads TGTGCCAGCAGTAGGGGTGGGGTGAACACTGAAGCTTTCTTT. This gives the protein CASSRGGVNTEAFF.

This chain connects TRBV7-2 to TRBJ2-4, with 9 bases identical to TRBD2. Germline loops: CDR1 SGHTA, CDR2 FQGNSA. The CDR3 covers 18 residues. Losses at the gene ends were 1 base for V and 0 bases for J; bases not matched to a gene: 7. CDR3 protein: CASSLGLAGRVAKNIQYF. The CDR3 DNA sequence: TGTGCCAGCAGCTTAGGGCTAGCGGGAAGAGTAGCCAAAAACATTCAGTACTTC.

V usage is TRBV28 and J usage is TRBJ2-5; 13 bases line up with TRBD2. The CDR3 runs to 18 residues. CDR1 is MDHEN, CDR2 SYDVKM, per germline. Unmatched junction bases numbered 12, after V lost 6 bases and J lost 2 bases. CDR3 in amino acids: CASRLKIGTSGEQETQYF. The CDR3 DNA follows: TGTGCCAGCAGACTCAAGATTGGGACTAGCGGGGAACAAGAGACCCAGTACTTC.